One and the same sample provided the 27 T cell receptor beta chains below, sequenced in a study of T cells in Graves' hyperthyroidism and ophthalmopathy. Researchers took RNA transcripts and amplified the TCR beta CDR3 regions from them. Researchers ran a first-round RT-PCR on the TCR CDR3 using the HTBI primer set. TCRdb analysed the multiplex PCR reads with MiXCR anew, one entry per CDR3 protein. The sample includes 450,000 to 650,000 distinct CDR3 sequences, approximately 15% of them seen just once. Material for sequencing was blood. The source of these receptors is a woman aged 18-35 years with Graves' ophthalmopathy.

Notes on this clonotype: Being one base from a much bigger clone, this may be a read error. The CDR3 coding sequence is TGCGCCAGCCGATATACCGGGGACCTCACAGATACGCAGTATTTT. This translates into CASRYTGDLTDTQYF. This chain joins TRBV5-1 and TRBJ2-3; D might be TRBD1 or TRBD2, each matching 5 bases. Trimming pared 7 bases from V and 2 bases from J, leaving 17 bases between. This CDR3 comprises 15 residues. The germline CDR1 and CDR2 sequences are SGHRS and YFSETQ.

This clonotype was detected ten times or more. The rearrangement links TRBV28 to TRBJ2-7, with TRBD1 matching 10 bases. The germline V gene has CDR1 MDHEN and CDR2 SYDVKM. The CDR3 spans 14 residues. J lost 7 bases, V lost 3 bases, and 6 bases had no gene match. The CDR3 DNA sequence: TGTGCCAGCAGTTTCGGGACAGGGGTGGGGGAGCAGTACTTC. This translates into CASSFGTGVGEQYF.

This clonotype was picked up many times. The chain uses TRBV19 and TRBJ1-1; 9 bases line up with TRBD1. The V and J ends lost 6 bases and 4 bases, in that order; junction bases with no gene match: 3. The CDR3 contains 13 residues. The V gene's germline CDR1 is LNHDA and CDR2 SQIVND (reference sequence). The CDR3 DNA is TGTGCCAGTAGGCCGGGACAGGGCACTGAAGCTTTCTTT. It translates to CASRPGQGTEAFF.

This clonotype was seen many times. The chain carries TRBV7-2 and TRBJ2-3, with 9 bases identical to TRBD2. The germline gives CDR1 SGHTA, CDR2 FQGNSA. The CDR3 sequence is 16 residues long. The V segment lost 8 bases and the J segment 5 bases; nucleotides outside the gene matches: 14. The CDR3 DNA reads TGTGCCAGCCGGCGAGAGGCTAGCGGGAATGAAGATACGCAGTATTTT. Amino acid sequence: CASRREASGNEDTQYF.

Only one count was recorded for this clonotype. The chain employs TRBV30 and TRBJ1-2; D remains unclear. The germline V gene has CDR1 GTSNPN and CDR2 SVGIG (reference sequence). The CDR3 length is 16 residues. V gave up 2 bases and J gave up 6 bases, with 22 bases separating them. The CDR3 protein is CAWSTGVRPQRHGYTF. CDR3 sequence (DNA): TGTGCCTGGAGTACGGGAGTTAGGCCCCAGAGGCATGGCTACACCTTC.

This clonotype was seen only a few times. This chain links TRBV20-1 with TRBJ1-6; D unclear. Trimming shortened V by 3 bases and J by 7 bases, and 7 bases separated the two germline ends. The CDR3 loop spans 12 amino acids. CDR1 is DFQATT, CDR2 SNEGSKA, per germline (reference sequence). The CDR3 protein is CSASMGNSPLHF. CDR3 nucleotides: TGCAGTGCTAGCATGGGGAATTCACCCCTCCACTTT.

This clonotype was observed at least ten times. V and J are TRBV18 and TRBJ2-5; D tentatively reads TRBD1 or TRBD2 (5 bases each). V was pared by 5 bases and J by 3 bases, with 16 bases between. This CDR3 is 15 amino acids long. Germline-derived CDR1 and CDR2 are KGHSH and LQKENI. The CDR3 DNA follows: TGTGCCAGCTCATTCGCCGGGACGGCGAAAGAGACCCAGTACTTC. Translation: CASSFAGTAKETQYF.

This clonotype was observed at least ten times. The V and J genes are TRBV27 and TRBJ2-1; maybe TRBD2 (5 bases). The CDR3 contains 15 residues. V shed 2 bases and J shed 0 bases, with 8 bases lying between them. Looked up from germline, CDR1 is MNHEY and CDR2 is SMNVEV (reference sequence). The DNA for the CDR3 is TGTGCCAGCAGTTTAGGGGAGAGCTCCTACAATGAGCAGTTCTTC. The encoded protein is CASSLGESSYNEQFF.

At least ten counts were recorded for this clonotype. The CDR3 region is CSARSHRTGGNYGYTF. As DNA, the CDR3 is TGCAGTGCTAGATCCCACAGGACCGGGGGGAACTATGGCTACACCTTC. V and J are TRBV20-1 and TRBJ1-2, with D perhaps TRBD1 (5 bases). V was clipped by 2 bases and J by 2 bases, with 18 bases between them. The CDR3 contains 16 residues. Per the germline V gene, CDR1 is DFQATT and CDR2 is SNEGSKA (reference sequence).

This clonotype has at least ten counts. V gene TRBV6-2 or TRBV6-3 combines with J gene TRBJ2-7, with D possibly being TRBD1 (6 bases). Germline assignment: CDR1 MNHEY and CDR2 SVGEGT. Trimming shortened V by 4 bases and J by 1 base, and 17 bases separated the two germline ends. The CDR3 runs to 16 residues. This CDR3 reads CASSSPGQTWSYEQYF. CDR3 DNA sequence: TGTGCCAGCAGTTCCCCCGGACAGACTTGGTCCTACGAGCAGTACTTC.

This chain joins TRBV2 and TRBJ1-2, with TRBD1 as a possible D gene (6 bases). The V end was cut by 1 base, the J end by 5 bases, with 14 bases between. CDR1 and CDR2 from the germline V gene are SNHLY and FYNNEI. This CDR3 comprises 15 residues. This CDR3 reads CASSEGTVPEYGYTF. The CDR3 DNA sequence: TGTGCCAGCAGTGAAGGGACAGTGCCGGAGTATGGCTACACCTTC. The full variable domain, completed using reference TRBV2 and TRBJ1-2, is EPEVTQTPSHQVTQMGQEVILRCVPISNHLYFYWYRQILGQKVEFLVSFYNNEISEKSEIFDDQFSVERPDGSNFTLKIRSTKLEDSAMYFCASSEGTVPEYGYTFGSGTRLTVV.

This clonotype was observed a few times. The chain combines TRBV28 with TRBJ2-1; 12 nucleotides line up with TRBD2. Germline values: CDR1 MDHEN, CDR2 SYDVKM. J lost 0 bases, V lost 4 bases, and 7 bases had no gene match. This CDR3 contains 18 residues. This chain's CDR3 is CASSWGLAGGSSYNEQFF. The DNA of the CDR3 is TGTGCCAGCAGTTGGGGACTAGCGGGTGGAAGCTCCTACAATGAGCAGTTCTTC.

This clonotype was detected a few times. The chain has TRBV27 and TRBJ2-7, with 9 bases lining up with TRBD2. After removal of 5 bases from V and 2 bases from J, the junction contained 7 bases not matched to a gene. The CDR3 contains 15 residues. The germline CDR1 and CDR2 sequences are MNHEY and SMNVEV (reference sequence). The DNA of the CDR3 is TGTGCCAGCAGTCCACGACTAGCGGCTACCTACGAGCAGTACTTC. Its translation is CASSPRLAATYEQYF.

Many counts were recorded for this clonotype. The chain is built from TRBV2 and TRBJ2-7, with 7 bases fitting TRBD2. Trimming removed 6 bases from V and 1 base from J; junction bases left unmatched: 9. Germline values: CDR1 SNHLY, CDR2 FYNNEI. This CDR3 has 15 amino acids. The CDR3: CASRWWREWSYEQYF. CDR3 nucleotides: TGTGCCAGCAGATGGTGGCGGGAGTGGTCCTACGAGCAGTACTTC. The full variable domain, rest sourced from reference TRBV2 and TRBJ2-7, is EPEVTQTPSHQVTQMGQEVILRCVPISNHLYFYWYRQILGQKVEFLVSFYNNEISEKSEIFDDQFSVERPDGSNFTLKIRSTKLEDSAMYFCASRWWREWSYEQYFGPGTRLTVT.

This chain joins TRBV11-3 and TRBJ2-1; 15 positions match TRBD2. CDR1 SGHNT and CDR2 YENEEA come from the germline V gene. The CDR3 contains 17 residues. J lost 8 bases, V lost 6 bases, and 11 bases had no gene match. The CDR3: CASSYLGLAGGPHEQFF. CDR3 in DNA: TGTGCCAGCAGTTACCTAGGACTAGCGGGAGGGCCCCATGAGCAGTTCTTC.

This clonotype has a handful of counts. The rearrangement uses TRBV19 and TRBJ2-1; D unresolved. Trimming cost V 1 base and J 10 bases, with 11 bases left between them. The V gene's germline CDR1 is LNHDA and CDR2 SQIVND (reference sequence). The CDR3 runs to 13 residues. As DNA, the CDR3 is TGTGCCAGTAGTATAGCCCCCCCCGGGGAGCAGTTCTTC. It is translated as CASSIAPPGEQFF.

The rearrangement uses TRBV10-3 and TRBJ2-3; 8 bases fit TRBD2. The CDR3 is made up of 17 amino acids. Germline loops: CDR1 ENHRY, CDR2 SYGVKD. J gave up 4 bases and V 2 bases, and 11 bases lay outside the gene matches. CDR3 DNA: TGTGCCATCAGTGAGGGTGGTCTAGCGGGTCAGGCAGATACGCAGTATTTT. This sequence encodes CAISEGGLAGQADTQYF.

This clonotype has ten or more counts. CDR3 sequence reads: CASSFFGSDYNEQFF. CDR3 DNA sequence: TGTGCCAGCAGTTTTTTCGGGAGTGACTACAATGAGCAGTTCTTC. This rearrangement joins TRBV12-3 or TRBV12-4 to TRBJ2-1; tentatively, D is TRBD2 (6 bases). The CDR3 has 15 residues. V shed 3 bases and J shed 3 bases, with 12 bases lying between them.

The sample holds many counts of this clonotype. The chain couples TRBV10-3 to TRBJ1-3, with D possibly matching TRBD1 (6 bases). Trimming pared 2 bases from V and 3 bases from J, leaving 14 bases between. The CDR3 spans 16 residues. The germline CDR1 and CDR2 sequences are ENHRY and SYGVKD. CDR3 in amino acids: CAISEPGDTLGNTIYF. For the CDR3, the DNA is TGTGCCATCAGTGAGCCGGGGGACACCCTTGGAAACACCATATATTTT.

The V and J genes are TRBV12-3 or TRBV12-4 and TRBJ1-2; 9 nucleotides align to TRBD1. V was clipped by 6 bases and J by 7 bases; unmatched bases: 9. CDR3 length: 14 residues. In DNA, the CDR3 is TGTGCCAGCAGCCTGGGACAGGGACTGGCTGGCTACACCTTC. Its protein product is CASSLGQGLAGYTF.

This clonotype came up many times. V is TRBV29-1 and J is TRBJ1-2; 7 nucleotides align to TRBD1. Trimming cost V 7 bases and J 4 bases; bases outside gene matches: 3. The germline gives CDR1 SQVTM, CDR2 ANQGSEA. The CDR3 covers 11 residues. The DNA for the CDR3 is TGCAGCGCGGGGACAGTCTATGGCTACACCTTC. Amino acid sequence: CSAGTVYGYTF.

This clonotype was observed a few times. The chain uses TRBV11-2 and TRBJ2-7; 10 bases match TRBD1. The CDR3 totals 15 residues. Germline CDR1 SGHAT, CDR2 FQNNGV. V was pared by 6 bases and J by 4 bases, with 9 bases of the junction left unmatched. The chain's CDR3 is CASSEGGTGDYEQYF. CDR3 nucleotides: TGTGCCAGCAGTGAAGGGGGGACAGGGGATTACGAGCAGTACTTC.

The table lists this clonotype with many counts. The rearrangement links TRBV6-1 to TRBJ2-7, with D perhaps TRBD2 (6 bases). Germline V lookup: CDR1 MNHNS, CDR2 SASEGT. V was shortened by 6 bases and J by 7 bases, with 19 bases between the two germline ends. This CDR3 region has 14 residues. The CDR3 nucleotides are TGTGCCAGCAGGTCGACGGGAGTGACGGGTGAGCAGTACTTC. It yields the protein CASRSTGVTGEQYF.

This clonotype occurred a few times. J is TRBJ1-3 and V is TRBV3-1; tentatively, D is TRBD1 (5 bases). The V end lost 1 base, the J end lost 1 base, and 8 bases lay between the germline ends. Looked up from germline, CDR1 is LGHDT and CDR2 is YNNKEL (reference sequence). The CDR3 extends over 15 amino acids. The CDR3 DNA sequence: TGTGCCAGCAGCCAAGCCGGGGGGTCTGGAAACACCATATATTTT. Translating it yields CASSQAGGSGNTIYF.

V is TRBV4-2 and J is TRBJ2-2; 7 bases agree with TRBD2. CDR3 length: 19 residues. After removal of 1 base from V and 1 base from J, the junction contained 12 bases not matched to a gene. Germline V CDR1 and CDR2: LGHNA, YNFKEQ. The DNA of the CDR3 is TGTGCCAGCAGCCAAGGGGCTAGCGGAGGTCTACTGAACACCGGGGAGCTGTTTTTT. Protein: CASSQGASGGLLNTGELFF.

This clonotype was seen repeatedly, ten times or more. CDR3 nucleotide sequence: TGTGCCAGCTCACGGGCGGGGGCCGACGAGCAGTACTTC. This translates into CASSRAGADEQYF. The chain is built from TRBV18 and TRBJ2-7, with D possibly TRBD2 on 7 matching bases. V lost 4 bases to trimming and J lost 5 bases, with 12 bases between them. There are 13 residues in the CDR3. CDR1 and CDR2 (germline): KGHSH, LQKENI. The full variable domain, in which reference TRBV18 and TRBJ2-7 provide the parts outside the CDR3, is NAGVMQNPRHLVRRRGQEARLRCSPMKGHSHVYWYRQLPEEGLKFMVYLQKENIIDESGMPKERFSAEFPKEGPSILRIQQVVRGDSAAYFCASSRAGADEQYFGPGTRLTVT.

The table lists this clonotype with a few counts. The chain joins TRBV19 to TRBJ1-3; D is perhaps TRBD1 (5 bases). Trimming left V 3 bases short and J 0 bases short, with 9 bases between. Germline loops: CDR1 LNHDA, CDR2 SQIVND (reference sequence). This CDR3 contains 15 residues. The CDR3, as DNA: TGTGCCAGTAGTATGACGACAGCCTCTGGAAACACCATATATTTT. Protein sequence: CASSMTTASGNTIYF.